What follows are 5 T cell receptor beta chains derived from one specimen sequenced in a study of T cell responses to AZD1222 COVID-19 vaccine. Clones were sequenced by immunoSEQ multiplex PCR, and TCRdb holds only the in-frame ones, with some missing. The sample lists 25,000 to 35,000 clones; over 75% were seen once. The starting material was peripheral blood, obtained on day 0 of AZD1222 vaccination. The receptors come from an adult in good health.

The chain has TRBV19 and TRBJ1-4; D might be TRBD1 (6 bases). CDR1 is LNHDA, CDR2 SQIVND, per germline (reference sequence). The ends were cut back, 5 bases at V and 6 bases at J, with 16 bases in the middle. The CDR3 sequence is 15 residues long. CDR3 nucleotides: TGTGCCAGTAGTCTCTTGCAGGGGACGGATGAAAAACTGTTTTTT. Protein product: CASSLLQGTDEKLFF.

The rearrangement joins TRBV14 to TRBJ2-1; D gene ambiguous. Trimming removed 0 bases from V and 0 bases from J, with 12 bases in between. The germline gives CDR1 SGHDN, CDR2 FVKESK. This CDR3 has 17 residues. CDR3 in amino acids: CASSQDRALSSYNEQFF. CDR3 DNA sequence: TGTGCCAGCAGCCAAGATCGGGCTTTGAGCTCCTACAATGAGCAGTTCTTC.

As to this clone: One end of the junction varies from germline; a read error may be responsible. The rearrangement joins TRBV25-1 to TRBJ1-2; D is undetermined. Germline-derived CDR1 and CDR2 are MGHDK and SYGVNS. The CDR3 consists of 10 residues. The CDR3 nucleotides are TGTGCCAGCAGTGACCAATCCGTGGGGTTC. Amino acid sequence: CASSDQSVGF.

This sequence joins TRBV19 and TRBJ2-5, with D possibly being TRBD2 (6 bases). Germline lookup yields CDR1 LNHDA and CDR2 SQIVND (reference sequence). Trimming removed 6 bases from V and 5 bases from J, with 16 bases in between. This CDR3 is built from 14 residues. The CDR3 region is CASRGIGGRETQYF. For the CDR3, the DNA is TGTGCCAGTAGGGGGATCGGAGGGAGGGAGACCCAGTACTTC.

The rearrangement joins TRBV6-6 to TRBJ1-5; tentative D call: TRBD1 (5 bases). The CDR3 spans 13 residues. V lost 6 bases, J lost 2 bases, and 8 bases lay in between. Per germline, CDR1 MNHNY and CDR2 SVGAGI (reference sequence). In DNA, the CDR3 is TGTGCCAGCAGCAGGGACGGCAATCAGCCCCAGCATTTT. Its translation is CASSRDGNQPQHF.